This T cell receptor beta chain emerged from a study of T cells in Graves' hyperthyroidism and ophthalmopathy. Background on the study: Any treatment followed the collection of peripheral blood at initial diagnosis.

Thyroid ultrasound and orbital computed tomography, with clinical symptoms and serum thyroxine and TRAb, informed diagnoses. TCR beta CDR3 regions were amplified from RNA. TCR CDR3 underwent first-round RT-PCR with the HTBI primer set. In TCRdb, the multiplex PCR reads were re-called with MiXCR into one record per CDR3 protein. The table has about 600,000 distinct CDR3 sequences, 15% to 20% seen once; the top ten hold roughly 3%. This clonotype was seen a few times. This receptor was identified in a woman in her forties with Graves' ophthalmopathy. The specimen sequenced was blood.

DNA for the CDR3: TGTGCCAGCAGTTTGCAAGGATGGACAGGGGAAAGCAATCAGCCCCAGCATTTT. Translation: CASSLQGWTGESNQPQHF. The J gene is TRBJ1-5, the V gene TRBV28; the match to TRBD1 covers 9 bases. Trimming cost V 3 bases and J 1 base; bases outside gene matches: 10. CDR1 and CDR2 (germline): MDHEN, SYDVKM. The CDR3 is 18 residues long.